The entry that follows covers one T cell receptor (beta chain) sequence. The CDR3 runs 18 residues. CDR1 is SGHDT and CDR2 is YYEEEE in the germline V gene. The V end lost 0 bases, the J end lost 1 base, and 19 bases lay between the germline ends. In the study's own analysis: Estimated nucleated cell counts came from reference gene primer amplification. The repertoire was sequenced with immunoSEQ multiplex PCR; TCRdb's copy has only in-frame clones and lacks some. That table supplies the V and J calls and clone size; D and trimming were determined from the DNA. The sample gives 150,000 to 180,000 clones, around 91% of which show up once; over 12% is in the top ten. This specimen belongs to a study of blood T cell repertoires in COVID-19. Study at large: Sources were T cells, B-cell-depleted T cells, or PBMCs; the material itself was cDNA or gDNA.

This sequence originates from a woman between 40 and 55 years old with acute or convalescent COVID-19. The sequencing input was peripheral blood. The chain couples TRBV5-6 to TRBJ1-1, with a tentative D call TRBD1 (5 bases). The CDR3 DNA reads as TGTGCCAGCAGCTTGGTGGGCAGGGCTTCGATAAGGAACACTGAAGCTTTCTTT. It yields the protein CASSLVGRASIRNTEAFF. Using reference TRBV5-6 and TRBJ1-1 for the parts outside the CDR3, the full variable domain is DAGVTQSPTHLIKTRGQQVTLRCSPKSGHDTVSWYQQALGQGPQFIFQYYEEEERQRGNFPDRFSGHQFPNYSSELNVNALLLGDSALYLCASSLVGRASIRNTEAFFGQGTRLTVV.